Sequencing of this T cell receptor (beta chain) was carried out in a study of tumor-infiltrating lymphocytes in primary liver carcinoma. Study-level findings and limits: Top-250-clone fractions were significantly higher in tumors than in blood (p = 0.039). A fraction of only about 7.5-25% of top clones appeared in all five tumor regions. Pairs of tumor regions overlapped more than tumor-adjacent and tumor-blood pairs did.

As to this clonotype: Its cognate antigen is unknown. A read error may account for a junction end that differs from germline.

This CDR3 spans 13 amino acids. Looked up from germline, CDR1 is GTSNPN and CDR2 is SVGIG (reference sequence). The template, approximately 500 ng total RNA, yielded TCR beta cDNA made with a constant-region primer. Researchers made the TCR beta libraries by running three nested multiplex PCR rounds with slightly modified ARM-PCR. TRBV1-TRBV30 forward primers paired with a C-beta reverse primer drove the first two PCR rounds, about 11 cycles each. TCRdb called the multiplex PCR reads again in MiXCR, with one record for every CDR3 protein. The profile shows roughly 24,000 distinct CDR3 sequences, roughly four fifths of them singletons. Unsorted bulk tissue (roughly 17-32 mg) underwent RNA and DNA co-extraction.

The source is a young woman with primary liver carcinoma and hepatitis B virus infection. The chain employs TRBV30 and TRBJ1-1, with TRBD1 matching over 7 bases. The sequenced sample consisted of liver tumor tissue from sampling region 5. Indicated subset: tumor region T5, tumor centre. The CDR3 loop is CAWNPQGGPGASF. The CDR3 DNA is TGTGCCTGGAACCCCCAAGGGGGCCCTGGAGCTTCCTTT.